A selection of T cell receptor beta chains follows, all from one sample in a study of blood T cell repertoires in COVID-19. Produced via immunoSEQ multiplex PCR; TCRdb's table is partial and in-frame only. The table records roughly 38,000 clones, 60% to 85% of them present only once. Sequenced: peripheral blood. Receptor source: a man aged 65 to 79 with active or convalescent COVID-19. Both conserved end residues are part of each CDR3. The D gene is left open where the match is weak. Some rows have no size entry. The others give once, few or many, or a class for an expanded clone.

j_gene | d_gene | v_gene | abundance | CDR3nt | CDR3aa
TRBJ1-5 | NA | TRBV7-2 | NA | TGTGCCAGCAGCCCCCCTAATCAGCCCCAGCATTTT | CASSPPNQPQHF
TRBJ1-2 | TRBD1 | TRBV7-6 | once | TGTGCCAGCAGCTTAGTGGACAGGGGATCCGGCTACACCTTC | CASSLVDRGSGYTF
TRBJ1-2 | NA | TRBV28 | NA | TGTGCCATCCGGTTAGCTAACTATGGCTACACCTTC | CAIRLANYGYTF
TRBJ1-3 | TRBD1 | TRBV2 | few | TGTGCCAGCAGTCACCCCACGACCGGGACAGGGTCCTCTGGAAACACCATATATTTT | CASSHPTTGTGSSGNTIYF
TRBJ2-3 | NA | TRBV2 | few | TGTGCCAGCAGCCCTGACTCGGATACGCAGTATTTT | CASSPDSDTQYF
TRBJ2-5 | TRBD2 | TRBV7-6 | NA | TGTGCCAGCAGCCCCCGGGGGGGGAGAGAGACCCAGTACTTC | CASSPRGGRETQYF
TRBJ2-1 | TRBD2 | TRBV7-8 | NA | TGTGCCAGCAATCAGCGGGGCGATTTGTACAATGAGCAGTTCTTC | CASNQRGDLYNEQFF
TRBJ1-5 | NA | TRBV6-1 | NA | TGTGCCAGCAGTGGCAGCGGAATATATAGCAATCAGCCCCAGCATTTT | CASSGSGIYSNQPQHF
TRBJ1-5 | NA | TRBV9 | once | TGTGCCAGCAGCAGGGAGGGGGAGAGGGGTCAGCCCCAGCATTTT | CASSREGERGQPQHF
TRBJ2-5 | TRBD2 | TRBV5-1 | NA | TGCGCCAGCAGCTTGTCCCGGACTAGCGGGGACCCAGGGGAGACCCAGTACTTC | CASSLSRTSGDPGETQYF
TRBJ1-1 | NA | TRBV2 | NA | TGTGCCAGCGTCGGAGGGTCCGAGGAAGCTTTCTTT | CASVGGSEEAFF
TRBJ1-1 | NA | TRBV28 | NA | TGTGCCAGCAGTTTTTACGGGGTGAAGAACACTGAAGCTTTCTTT | CASSFYGVKNTEAFF
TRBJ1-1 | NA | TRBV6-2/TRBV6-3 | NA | TGTGCCAGCAGTTATGGACAGTCCAACACTGAAGCTTTCTTT | CASSYGQSNTEAFF
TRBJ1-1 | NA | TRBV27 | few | TGTGCCAGCAGTTCGACAACGGGGGTTACTGAAGCTTTCTTT | CASSSTTGVTEAFF
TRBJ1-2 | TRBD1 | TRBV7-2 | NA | TGTGCCAGCAGCTTAAGTGGGACAGGGTTATTGCATGGCTACACCTTC | CASSLSGTGLLHGYTF
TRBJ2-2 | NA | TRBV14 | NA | TGTGCCAGCAGCCAACAGCACAGGGCCGGGGAGCTGTTTTTT | CASSQQHRAGELFF
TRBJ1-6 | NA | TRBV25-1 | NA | TGTGCCAGCGCGACAGGAAGCTCCTATAATTCACCCCTCCACTTT | CASATGSSYNSPLHF
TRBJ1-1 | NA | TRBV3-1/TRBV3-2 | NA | TGTGCCAGCAGCCAAGATCCGGGGTGGACTGAAGCTTTCTTT | CASSQDPGWTEAFF
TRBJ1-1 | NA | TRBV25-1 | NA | TGTGCCAGCAGTGATTCCGACTGGAGCACTGAAGCTTTCTTT | CASSDSDWSTEAFF
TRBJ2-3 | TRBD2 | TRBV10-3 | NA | TGTGCCATCATGGGGACTAGCGGGGGGTTAACAGATACGCAGTATTTT | CAIMGTSGGLTDTQYF
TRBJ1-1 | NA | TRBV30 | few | TGTGCCTGGAGTCGAGGGAATGAAGCTTTCTTT | CAWSRGNEAFF
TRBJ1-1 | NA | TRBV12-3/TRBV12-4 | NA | TGTGCCAGCAGTTTACTACAGGTAGCTTTCTTT | CASSLLQVAFF
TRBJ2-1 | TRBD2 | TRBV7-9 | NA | TGTGCCAGCAGCTCACCAATCGGGCTAGCGGGGGTAAATGAGCAGTTCTTC | CASSSPIGLAGVNEQFF
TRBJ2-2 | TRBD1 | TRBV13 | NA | TGTGCCAGCAGGGAACAGGGGGGTACCGGGGAGCTGTTTTTT | CASREQGGTGELFF